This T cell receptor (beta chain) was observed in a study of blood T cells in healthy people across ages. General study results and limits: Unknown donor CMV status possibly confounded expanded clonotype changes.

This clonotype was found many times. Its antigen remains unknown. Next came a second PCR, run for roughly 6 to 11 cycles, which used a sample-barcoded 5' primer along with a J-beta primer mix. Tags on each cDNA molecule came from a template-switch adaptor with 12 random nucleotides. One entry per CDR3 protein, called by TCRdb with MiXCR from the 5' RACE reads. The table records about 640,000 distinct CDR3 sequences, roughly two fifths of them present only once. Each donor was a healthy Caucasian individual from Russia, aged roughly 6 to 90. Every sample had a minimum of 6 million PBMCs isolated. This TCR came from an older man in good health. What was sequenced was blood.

The CDR3 nucleotides are TGCAGCGTTCTCCGGGACGATAACTATGGCTACACCTTC. Protein: CSVLRDDNYGYTF. This sequence joins TRBV29-1 and TRBJ1-2; the D gene is possibly TRBD1 (5 bases). Germline V gives CDR1 SQVTM, CDR2 ANQGSEA. V was pared by 5 bases and J by 1 base, with 11 bases between. This CDR3 is built from 13 residues.